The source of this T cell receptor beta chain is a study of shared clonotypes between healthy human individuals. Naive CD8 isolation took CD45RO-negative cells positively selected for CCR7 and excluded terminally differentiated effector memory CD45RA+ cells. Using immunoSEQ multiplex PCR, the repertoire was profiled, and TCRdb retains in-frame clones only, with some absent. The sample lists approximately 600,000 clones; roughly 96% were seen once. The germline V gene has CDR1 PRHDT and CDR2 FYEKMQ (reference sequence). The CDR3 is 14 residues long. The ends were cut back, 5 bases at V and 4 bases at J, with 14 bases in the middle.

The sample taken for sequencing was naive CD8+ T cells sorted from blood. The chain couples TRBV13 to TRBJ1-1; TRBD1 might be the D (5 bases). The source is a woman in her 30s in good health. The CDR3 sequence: CASSQVGGGTEAFF. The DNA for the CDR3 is TGTGCCAGCAGCCAAGTGGGGGGGGGCACTGAAGCTTTCTTT.